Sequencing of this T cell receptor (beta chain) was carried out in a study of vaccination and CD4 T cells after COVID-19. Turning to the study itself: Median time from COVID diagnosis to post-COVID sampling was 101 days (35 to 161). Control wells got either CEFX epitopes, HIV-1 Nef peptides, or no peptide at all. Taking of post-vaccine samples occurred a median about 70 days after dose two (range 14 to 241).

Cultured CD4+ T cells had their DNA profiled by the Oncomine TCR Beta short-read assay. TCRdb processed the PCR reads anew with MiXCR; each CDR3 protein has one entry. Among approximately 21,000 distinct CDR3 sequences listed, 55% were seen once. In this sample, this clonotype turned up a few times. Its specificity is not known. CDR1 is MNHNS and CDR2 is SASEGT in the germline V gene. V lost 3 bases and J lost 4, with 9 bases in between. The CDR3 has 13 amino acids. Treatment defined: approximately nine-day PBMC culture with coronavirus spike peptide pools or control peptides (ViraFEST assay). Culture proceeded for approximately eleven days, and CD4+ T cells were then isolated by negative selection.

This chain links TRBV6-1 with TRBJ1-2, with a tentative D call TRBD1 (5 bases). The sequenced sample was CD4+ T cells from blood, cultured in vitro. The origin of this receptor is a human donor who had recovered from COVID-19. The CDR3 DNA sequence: TGTGCCAGCAGTGATGGGGGGAGCTATGGCTACACCTTC. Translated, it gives CASSDGGSYGYTF.